The present TCR beta chain was sequenced within a study of OX40 agonist ivuxolimab in advanced cancers. For the study at large: The dose-escalation cohort was about 80% male, with a mean age of 60 years, ranging about 20 to 85.

In regard to this clone: Its target is not known.

This CDR3 is 15 amino acids long. Trimming removed 3 bases from V and 1 base from J, with 10 bases in between. The V gene's germline CDR1 is SGHTA and CDR2 FQGNSA. Notes on the study in general: Partial responders receiving 0.1-3.0 mg/kg showed among the lowest clonal expansion.

TCRdb's table, derived via immunoSEQ multiplex PCR, lists solely in-frame clones and lacks some. Of around 84,000 clones listed, approximately 88% were seen once; the top ten hold under 8%. The source is an adult with an advanced solid tumor such as melanoma, head and neck, liver or kidney cancer. The J gene is TRBJ1-3, the V gene TRBV7-2; the D gene is possibly TRBD1 (5 bases). The sequencing here drew on CD4+ or CD8+ T cells sorted from blood, taken in a trial of the OX40 agonist ivuxolimab. CDR3 sequence: CASSLTVGSGNTIYF. Written as DNA, the CDR3 is TGTGCCAGCAGCTTGACAGTCGGTTCTGGAAACACCATATATTTT. Full variable domain (missing parts from reference TRBV7-2 and TRBJ1-3): GAGVSQSPSNKVTEKGKDVELRCDPISGHTALYWYRQSLGQGLEFLIYFQGNSAPDKSGLPSDRFSAERTGGSVSTLTIQRTQQEDSAVYLCASSLTVGSGNTIYFGEGSWLTVV.